The T cell receptor (beta chain) described here comes from a study of T cells after yellow fever vaccination. Overall study findings and caveats: A weaker secondary response peaked on day 5, the primary on day 15. Researchers noted that a small share of clonotypes showed up in both CD4 and CD8 compartments.

CDR3 length: 15 residues. V gave up 0 bases and J gave up 12 bases, with 20 bases separating them. In germline, CDR1 is LGHNA, CDR2 YSLEER. Comments on this clonotype: Its antigen remains unknown.

It was through 5'RACE template switching that TCR cDNA was made, with a universal primer site and UMIs added. TCRdb called the 5' RACE reads again in MiXCR, with one record for every CDR3 protein. The sample contains approximately 90,000 distinct CDR3 sequences, around 5.5% of which appear only once. The receptor's source is a man between 18 and 35 years old who received the YFV17D yellow fever vaccine. Sequenced here: CD8+ T cells sorted from PBMCs, sampled 10 days after the yellow fever booster vaccination. J is TRBJ1-2 and V is TRBV4-3, with D possibly being TRBD1 (5 bases). The CDR3 bases are TGCGCCAGCAGCCAAGATCGGGGGGGACTGTTCGGCCACACCTTC. The encoded protein is CASSQDRGGLFGHTF.